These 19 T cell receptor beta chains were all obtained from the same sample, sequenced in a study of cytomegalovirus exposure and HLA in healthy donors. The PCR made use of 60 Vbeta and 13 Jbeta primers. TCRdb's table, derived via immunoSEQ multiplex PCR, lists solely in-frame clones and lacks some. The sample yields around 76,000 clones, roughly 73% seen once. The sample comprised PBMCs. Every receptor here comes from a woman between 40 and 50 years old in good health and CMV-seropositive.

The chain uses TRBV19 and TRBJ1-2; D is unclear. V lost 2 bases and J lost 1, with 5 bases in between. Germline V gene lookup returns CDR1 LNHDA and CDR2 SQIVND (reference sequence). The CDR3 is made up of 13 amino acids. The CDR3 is CASSIRGNYGYTF. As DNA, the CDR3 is TGTGCCAGTAGTATACGGGGTAACTATGGCTACACCTTC.

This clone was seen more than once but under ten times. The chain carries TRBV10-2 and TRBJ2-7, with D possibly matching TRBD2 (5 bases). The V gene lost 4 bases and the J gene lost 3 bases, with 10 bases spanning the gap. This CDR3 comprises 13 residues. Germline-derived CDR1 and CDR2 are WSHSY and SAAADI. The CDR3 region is CASSGEIGYEQYF. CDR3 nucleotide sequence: TGCGCCAGCAGTGGGGAGATCGGCTACGAGCAGTACTTC.

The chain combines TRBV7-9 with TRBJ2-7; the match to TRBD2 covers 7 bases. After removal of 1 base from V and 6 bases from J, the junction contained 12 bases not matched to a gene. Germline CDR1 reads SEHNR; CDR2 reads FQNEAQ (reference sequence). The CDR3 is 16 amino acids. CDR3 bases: TGTGCCAGCAGCTTAGGGGGGGGTGCAGGTACAGGCGAGCAGTACTTC. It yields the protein CASSLGGGAGTGEQYF.

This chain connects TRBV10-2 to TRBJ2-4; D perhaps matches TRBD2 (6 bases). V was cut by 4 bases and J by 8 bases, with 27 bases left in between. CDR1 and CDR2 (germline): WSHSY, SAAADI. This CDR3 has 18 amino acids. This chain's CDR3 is CASSARQEGPLICYIQYF. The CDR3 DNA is TGCGCCAGCAGTGCGCGGCAGGAGGGCCCTCTCATTTGCTACATTCAGTACTTC.

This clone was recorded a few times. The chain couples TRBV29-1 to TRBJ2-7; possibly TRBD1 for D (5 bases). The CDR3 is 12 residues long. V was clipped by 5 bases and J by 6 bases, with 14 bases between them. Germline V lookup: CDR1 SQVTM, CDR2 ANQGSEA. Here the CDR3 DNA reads TGCAGCGTTCGCCAGGGTGGTCGCGAGCAGTACTTC. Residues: CSVRQGGREQYF.

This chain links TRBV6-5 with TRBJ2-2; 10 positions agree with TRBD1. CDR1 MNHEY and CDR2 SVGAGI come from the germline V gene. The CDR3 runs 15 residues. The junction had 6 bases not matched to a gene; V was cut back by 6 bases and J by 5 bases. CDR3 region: CASRSGDRGTGELFF. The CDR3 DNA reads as TGTGCCAGCAGGAGTGGGGACAGGGGAACCGGGGAGCTGTTTTTT.

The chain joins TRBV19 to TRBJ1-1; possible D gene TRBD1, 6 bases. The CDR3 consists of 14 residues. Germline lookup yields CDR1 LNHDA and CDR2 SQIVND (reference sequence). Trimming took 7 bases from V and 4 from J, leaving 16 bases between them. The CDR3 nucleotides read TGTGCCAGTAAATATCGGGCAGGGGTCACTGAAGCTTTCTTT. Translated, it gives CASKYRAGVTEAFF.

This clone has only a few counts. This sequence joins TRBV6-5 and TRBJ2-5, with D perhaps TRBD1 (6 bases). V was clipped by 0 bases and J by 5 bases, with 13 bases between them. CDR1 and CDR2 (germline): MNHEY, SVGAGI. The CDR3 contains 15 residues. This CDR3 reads CASSYSGQIVETQYF. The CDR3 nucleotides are TGTGCCAGCAGTTACTCCGGACAGATTGTGGAGACCCAGTACTTC.

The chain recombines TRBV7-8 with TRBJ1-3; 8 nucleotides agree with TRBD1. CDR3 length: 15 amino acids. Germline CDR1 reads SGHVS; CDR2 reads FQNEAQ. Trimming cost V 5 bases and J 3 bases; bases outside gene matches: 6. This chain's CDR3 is CASSEQGAGGNTIYF. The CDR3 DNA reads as TGTGCCAGCAGCGAGCAGGGGGCGGGTGGAAACACCATATATTTT.

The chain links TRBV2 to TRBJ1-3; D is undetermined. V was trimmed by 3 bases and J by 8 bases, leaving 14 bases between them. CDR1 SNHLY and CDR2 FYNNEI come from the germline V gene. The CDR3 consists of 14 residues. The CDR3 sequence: CASSDFTGRDTIYF. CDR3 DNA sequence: TGTGCCAGCAGTGATTTCACGGGGAGGGACACCATATATTTT.

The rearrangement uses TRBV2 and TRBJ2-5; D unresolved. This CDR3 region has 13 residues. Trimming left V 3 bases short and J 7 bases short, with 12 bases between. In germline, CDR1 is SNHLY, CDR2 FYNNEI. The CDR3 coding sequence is TGTGCCAGCAGTGATTTCGAATCAGGGACCCAGTACTTC. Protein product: CASSDFESGTQYF.

The DNA of the CDR3 is TGTGGGACATCTCAATACTATGGCTACACCTTC. Protein sequence: CGTSQYYGYTF. This sequence joins TRBV7-2 and TRBJ1-2, with D tentatively TRBD1 (5 bases). The CDR3 is 11 residues long. Germline CDR1 is SGHTA and CDR2 is FQGNSA.

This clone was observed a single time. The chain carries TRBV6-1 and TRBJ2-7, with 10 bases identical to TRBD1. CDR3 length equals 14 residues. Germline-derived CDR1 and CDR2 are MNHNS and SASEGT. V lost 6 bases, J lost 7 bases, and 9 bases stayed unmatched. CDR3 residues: CASRSGTGAREQYF. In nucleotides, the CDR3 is TGTGCCAGCAGATCGGGGACAGGGGCCAGGGAGCAGTACTTC.

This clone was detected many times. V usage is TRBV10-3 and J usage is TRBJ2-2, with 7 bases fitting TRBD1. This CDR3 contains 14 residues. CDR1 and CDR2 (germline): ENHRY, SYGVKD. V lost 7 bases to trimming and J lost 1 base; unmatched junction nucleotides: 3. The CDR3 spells CAIKRTGNTGELFF. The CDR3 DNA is TGTGCCATCAAAAGGACAGGGAACACCGGGGAGCTGTTTTTT.

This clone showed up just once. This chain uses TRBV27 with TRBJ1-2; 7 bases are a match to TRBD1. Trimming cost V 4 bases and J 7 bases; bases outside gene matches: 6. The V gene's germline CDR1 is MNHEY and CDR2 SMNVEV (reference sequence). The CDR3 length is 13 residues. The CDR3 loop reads CASSSTTGVGYTF. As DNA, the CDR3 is TGTGCCAGCAGTTCCACCACAGGGGTTGGCTACACCTTC.

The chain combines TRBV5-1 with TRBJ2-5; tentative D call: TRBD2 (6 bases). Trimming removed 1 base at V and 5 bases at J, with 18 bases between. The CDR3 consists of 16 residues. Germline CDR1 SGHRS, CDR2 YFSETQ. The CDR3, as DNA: TGCGCCAGCAGCTTGTCCGGAATGCGGGGAGTCGAGACCCAGTACTTC. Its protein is CASSLSGMRGVETQYF.

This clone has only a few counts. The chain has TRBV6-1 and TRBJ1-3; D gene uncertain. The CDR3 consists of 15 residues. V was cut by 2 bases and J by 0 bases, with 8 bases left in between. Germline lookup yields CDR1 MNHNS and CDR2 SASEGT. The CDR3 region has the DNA TGTGCCAGCAGTGAACGTTTTAGCTCTGGAAACACCATATATTTT. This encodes CASSERFSSGNTIYF.

CDR3: CASSPGQGAETQYF. The CDR3 nucleotides read TGTGCCAGCAGCCCGGGACAGGGGGCTGAGACCCAGTACTTC. This chain uses TRBV7-2 with TRBJ2-5, with TRBD1 identical over 12 bases. Unmatched junction bases numbered 3, after V lost 5 bases and J lost 5 bases. CDR3 size: 14 residues. The V gene's germline CDR1 is SGHTA and CDR2 FQGNSA.

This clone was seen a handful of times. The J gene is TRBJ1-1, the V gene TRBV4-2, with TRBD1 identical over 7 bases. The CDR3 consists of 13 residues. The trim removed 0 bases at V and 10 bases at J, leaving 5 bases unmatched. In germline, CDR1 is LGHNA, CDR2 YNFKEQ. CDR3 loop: CASSQESTGRAFF. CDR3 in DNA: TGTGCCAGCAGCCAAGAGTCGACAGGGAGAGCTTTCTTT.